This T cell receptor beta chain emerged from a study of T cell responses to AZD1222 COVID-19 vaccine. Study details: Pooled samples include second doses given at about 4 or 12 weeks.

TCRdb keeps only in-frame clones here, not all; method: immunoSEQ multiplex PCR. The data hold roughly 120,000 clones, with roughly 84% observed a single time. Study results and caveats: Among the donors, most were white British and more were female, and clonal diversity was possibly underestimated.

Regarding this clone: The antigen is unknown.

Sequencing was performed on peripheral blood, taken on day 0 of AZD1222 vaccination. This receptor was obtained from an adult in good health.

CDR3 protein: CASSLTFGTQHF. The CDR3, as DNA: TGTGCCAGTAGTCTCACCTTCGGGACCCAGCATTTT. The chain has TRBV19 and TRBJ1-5; no clear D gene. V dropped 5 bases and J dropped 11 bases, with 13 bases sitting between them. Germline V gives CDR1 LNHDA, CDR2 SQIVND (reference sequence). This CDR3 has 12 residues. Based on the CDR3 plus reference TRBV19 and TRBJ1-5, the full variable domain is DGGITQSPKYLFRKEGQNVTLSCEQNLNHDAMYWYRQDPGQGLRLIYYSQIVNDFQKGDIAEGYSVSREKKESFPLTVTSAQKNPTAFYLCASSLTFGTQHFGDGTRLSIL.